Below are 14 T cell receptor beta chains sequenced from a single sample in a study of shared clonotypes between healthy human individuals. Generated by immunoSEQ multiplex PCR, the TCRdb table keeps only in-frame clones and is missing some. The data show some 2.3 million clones, more than 85% seen once. The sample comprised naive CD4+ T cells from PBMCs. Subset specified: CD45RA+ positively selected. The origin of the receptors is a man between 18 and 35 years old in good health. Some clones in this sample may be carry-over from other donors' samples.

The chain couples TRBV10-3 to TRBJ1-4, with D tentatively TRBD1 (5 bases). The CDR3 has 14 residues. Trimming removed 1 base from V and 8 bases from J, with 11 bases in between. The germline V gene has CDR1 ENHRY and CDR2 SYGVKD. Here the CDR3 DNA reads TGTGCCATCAGTGAGTGGCAGGGTAGGGAAAAACTGTTTTTT. Translating it yields CAISEWQGREKLFF.

The chain employs TRBV5-4 and TRBJ1-4, with 11 bases identical to TRBD1. CDR1 SGHNT and CDR2 YYREEE come from the germline V gene (reference sequence). The V and J ends lost 3 bases and 8 bases, in that order; junction bases with no gene match: 9. This CDR3 has 16 amino acids. The CDR3 protein is CASSSGQGAIGEKLFF. In DNA form, the CDR3 reads TGTGCCAGCAGCTCCGGACAGGGGGCTATAGGGGAAAAACTGTTTTTT. Full variable domain (rest looked up from reference TRBV5-4 and TRBJ1-4): ETGVTQSPTHLIKTRGQQVTLRCSSQSGHNTVSWYQQALGQGPQFIFQYYREEENGRGNFPPRFSGLQFPNYSSELNVNALELDDSALYLCASSSGQGAIGEKLFFGSGTQLSVL.

Remarks on this clone: Other DNA sequences in this specimen translate into the identical CDR3. This rearrangement joins TRBV5-1 to TRBJ2-7; D is undetermined. The CDR3 is 13 residues long. Between the trimmed V and J ends, which lost 4 bases and 1 base, there was a span of 9 bases. Germline assignment: CDR1 SGHRS and CDR2 YFSETQ. The CDR3 coding sequence is TGCGCCAGCAGCATCGATAGGTCCTACGAGCAGTACTTC. This codes for CASSIDRSYEQYF.

The chain couples TRBV6-6 to TRBJ2-1; D may be TRBD1 or TRBD2 (6 bases each). The CDR3 totals 16 residues. V lost 6 bases and J 2 bases, leaving 17 bases between the germline ends. The germline V gene encodes CDR1 MNHNY and CDR2 SVGAGI (reference sequence). Here the CDR3 reads CASRAKGGSAYNEQFF. The CDR3 DNA reads as TGTGCCAGCAGAGCTAAGGGGGGCAGCGCCTACAATGAGCAGTTCTTC.

This chain joins TRBV7-6 and TRBJ1-1, with 8 bases matching TRBD1. CDR3 size: 15 residues. Per germline, CDR1 SGHVS and CDR2 FNYEAQ. Unmatched junction bases numbered 6, after V lost 1 base and J lost 5 bases. The CDR3 DNA follows: TGTGCCAGCAGCTTAGTGGCAGGGGGCCGGACTGAAGCTTTCTTT. Translated: CASSLVAGGRTEAFF.

This chain links TRBV28 with TRBJ1-3; no definite D call. The germline V gene encodes CDR1 MDHEN and CDR2 SYDVKM. There are 14 residues in the CDR3. Between the trimmed V and J ends, which lost 7 bases and 9 bases, there was a span of 19 bases. The CDR3 here is CASIETGRPGTIYF. As DNA, the CDR3 is TGTGCCAGCATTGAAACCGGGAGGCCTGGCACCATATATTTT.

The CDR3 DNA follows: TGTGCCAGCAGCCCATTCCCGGGGACCCAGTACTTC. As protein: CASSPFPGTQYF. The chain links TRBV6-6 to TRBJ2-5; D gene uncertain. V shed 6 bases and J shed 7 bases, with 12 bases lying between them. Germline V lookup: CDR1 MNHNY, CDR2 SVGAGI (reference sequence). The CDR3 is made up of 12 amino acids.

The V call is TRBV5-6, the J call TRBJ1-2, with TRBD1 matching 8 bases. Germline trimming cut 4 bases from V and 0 bases from J; bases unmatched to any gene: 11. This CDR3 is 17 amino acids long. Per the germline V gene, CDR1 is SGHDT and CDR2 is YYEEEE. The CDR3 bases are TGTGCCAGCAGCCACCGACGACAGGGGACCACTAACTATGGCTACACCTTC. Translation gives CASSHRRQGTTNYGYTF. The variable domain in full, completed from reference TRBV5-6 and TRBJ1-2, reads DAGVTQSPTHLIKTRGQQVTLRCSPKSGHDTVSWYQQALGQGPQFIFQYYEEEERQRGNFPDRFSGHQFPNYSSELNVNALLLGDSALYLCASSHRRQGTTNYGYTFGSGTRLTVV.

This clone showed up just once. This chain uses TRBV4-1 with TRBJ2-5, with 7 bases aligning to TRBD2. Germline CDR1 reads MGHRA; CDR2 reads YSYEKL. The V and J ends lost 4 bases and 3 bases, in that order; junction bases with no gene match: 8. The CDR3 spans 15 residues. The CDR3: CASSPTGLPKETQYF. The CDR3, as DNA: TGCGCCAGCAGCCCAACGGGACTACCGAAAGAGACCCAGTACTTC.

The gene calls are TRBV12-5 and TRBJ1-2; maybe TRBD1 (5 bases). The CDR3 is 15 amino acids. Germline assignment: CDR1 LGHNT and CDR2 FRNRAP. V was clipped by 2 bases and J by 4 bases, with 14 bases between them. The CDR3 loop is CASGLWGDRGYGYTF. The DNA for the CDR3 is TGTGCTAGTGGTTTGTGGGGGGACCGCGGCTATGGCTACACCTTC.

This clone was observed once. The chain joins TRBV20-1 to TRBJ1-4; D gene uncertain. The CDR3 runs 11 residues. The V end was cut by 8 bases, the J end by 11 bases, with 15 bases between. CDR1 and CDR2 from the germline V gene are DFQATT and SNEGSKA (reference sequence). The CDR3 sequence is CSFPREAKLFF. The CDR3 bases are TGCAGTTTCCCACGGGAGGCGAAACTGTTTTTT.

The rearrangement uses TRBV5-6 and TRBJ1-1; no clear D. The CDR3 is 15 amino acids. Deletions cut 0 bases from V and 1 base from J, with 10 bases between. Germline V lookup: CDR1 SGHDT, CDR2 YYEEEE. The CDR3 reads CASSLVSQENTEAFF. The DNA for the CDR3 is TGTGCCAGCAGCTTGGTGTCTCAGGAGAACACTGAAGCTTTCTTT.

This clone was detected a few times. The chain carries TRBV9 and TRBJ1-3; D is perhaps TRBD1 (6 bases). The CDR3 loop spans 12 amino acids. V lost 0 bases to trimming and J lost 16 bases, with 14 bases between them. Germline CDR1 SGDLS, CDR2 YYNGEE. This CDR3 is CASSVGVGQPYF. In DNA, the CDR3 is TGTGCCAGCAGCGTAGGGGTGGGACAACCCTATTTT.

The V and J genes are TRBV5-1 and TRBJ2-3; D is possibly TRBD2 (6 bases). The CDR3 extends over 15 amino acids. Looked up from germline, CDR1 is SGHRS and CDR2 is YFSETQ. Between the trimmed V and J ends, which lost 5 bases and 6 bases, there was a span of 19 bases. CDR3 sequence reads: CASRGVGGGMDTQYF. The CDR3 DNA reads TGCGCCAGCAGAGGGGTCGGGGGAGGCATGGATACGCAGTATTTT.